This paragraph covers one T cell receptor beta chain sequence. The sample is drawn from a study of blood T cell repertoires in COVID-19. Study overall: COVID-19 samples from acute and convalescent phases originated in the United States, Italy and Spain. Sources were T cells, B-cell-depleted T cells, or PBMCs; the material itself was cDNA or gDNA.

The germline V and J ends were trimmed by 0 bases and 1 base, with 10 bases remaining between them. In germline, CDR1 is SGDLS, CDR2 YYNGEE. The CDR3 is 15 residues long. Original analysis: Scientists estimated how many nucleated cells there were by amplifying reference gene primers. Only in-frame clones appear in the TCRdb table, and some are missing; sequencing was by immunoSEQ multiplex PCR. V, J and clone size reflect that table, while D and trimming were determined from the DNA. Among more than 250,000 clones listed, approximately 87% were seen once. The chain recombines TRBV9 with TRBJ2-5, with D uncertain. The receptor comes from a man aged 60 to 69 who had recovered from COVID-19. The sample was peripheral blood. The DNA of the CDR3 is TGTGCCAGCAGCGTAGTCTCAGACTTCCAAGAGACCCAGTACTTC. This codes for CASSVVSDFQETQYF.